This TCR beta chain was documented in a study of T-cell memory formation after mild COVID-19. Whole-study findings and limits: Shrinking CD4+ clones were chiefly CM and EM; CD8+ ones were chiefly EMRA.

V gave up 8 bases and J gave up 3 bases, with 14 bases separating them. This CDR3 region has 14 residues. In germline, CDR1 is SGHNT, CDR2 YENEEA. Comments on this clonotype: Its cognate antigen is unknown.

TCR alpha and TCR beta cDNA libraries with sample barcodes and UMIs came from 5'RACE using constant-segment primers. TCRdb re-derived calls from the 5' RACE reads in MiXCR, one entry per CDR3 protein. This sample yields about 470,000 distinct CDR3 sequences, of which about 18% are seen a single time; about 12% belongs to the top ten. The TCR comes from an adult woman who had mild COVID-19 (a few samples of this study predate the infection). Cell type and time point are not known. The chain links TRBV11-3 to TRBJ2-4, with D possibly matching TRBD2 (7 bases). Material: PBMCs or a T cell subset sorted from them (not recorded which). For the CDR3, the DNA is TGTGCCAGCTCTCCAGGGGAGGGCAAAAACATTCAGTACTTC. It is translated as CASSPGEGKNIQYF.